Listed below are T cell receptor beta chains from one sample, sequenced in a study of T cell responses to AZD1222 COVID-19 vaccine. Assay: immunoSEQ multiplex PCR; the TCRdb copy retains only in-frame clones and omits some. The data show tens of thousands of clones, about nine tenths seen once. Specimen: peripheral blood, collected 28 days after the second AZD1222 dose. The receptor source for this set is an adult who received the AZD1222 COVID-19 vaccine. CDR3s leave out the opening cysteine and the closing phenylalanine or tryptophan.

V | CDR3
TRBV5-1 | ASRTSSTNEKLF
TRBV7-9 | ASSLLRGGTGELF
TRBV4-1 | ASSQSGTGLKSPLH
TRBV5-5 | ASSSGIQIEAF
TRBV19 | ASSIGMKGFNLF
TRBV4-2 | ASSQVTLVPEAF
TRBV19 | ASSDSTGELF
TRBV5-1 | ASSSSGGYNEQF
TRBV30 | AWSASHTGELF
TRBV19 | ASNDRSGANVLT
TRBV3-1/TRBV3-2 | ASSQVGYEQY
TRBV18 | ASSPTVDQPQH
TRBV18 | ASSLGRGGQPQH
TRBV4-3 | ASSRRDGGTDTQY
TRBV6-2/TRBV6-3 | ASSYRGGPNSPLH
TRBV7-2 | ASSLPGTSGNTDTQY
TRBV6-1 | ASSEVRGRSPLH
TRBV30 | AWSVSLGNYGYT
TRBV12-5 | ASGMWDTEAF
TRBV4-2 | ASSQEIRTGVGYT
TRBV2 | ASRPRDRGNTEAF
TRBV5-6 | ASSRDRANSPLH
TRBV5-1 | ASSLGSSGANVLT
TRBV19 | ASSLDRGSDEKLF
TRBV20-1 | SASERGEAYNEQF
TRBV5-6 | ASSQSGPGMISEPQH
TRBV27 | ASSLSMGYGTGELF
TRBV5-1 | ASSLVGDSTEAF